This TCR beta chain stems from a study of technical replicates of blood from several donors. The ends were cut back, 0 bases at V and 3 bases at J, with 11 bases in the middle. The CDR3 runs to 15 residues. Germline loops: CDR1 MGHDK, CDR2 SYGVNS. Libraries were prepared by immunoSEQ multiplex PCR; TCRdb keeps only in-frame clonotypes and omits some of them. Of approximately 53,000 clones listed, roughly 95% were seen once; the top ten hold 0.35% to 0.45%. The sample consisted of T cells isolated from PBMCs. V is TRBV25-1 and J is TRBJ1-1; D possibly corresponds to TRBD1 (5 bases). The source is a human donor in good health. DNA for the CDR3: TGTGCCAGCAGTGAATATAAGGGGCAGGACACTGAAGCTTTCTTT. It specifies CASSEYKGQDTEAFF.